This TCR beta chain was sequenced for a study of T cells after yellow fever vaccination. Looking at the study overall: The fractions with low cell numbers were processed using SMART-Seq v4 Ultra Low Input. Findings of the study overall: Researchers report a weaker secondary response that nonetheless peaked faster, day 5 versus 15. High-abundance clonotypes from the bulk population could contaminate FACS-sorted repertoires. Of the clonotypes, a small share occurred in both CD4 and CD8 compartments.

This clonotype was counted only a few times. Its specificity is unknown. One entry per CDR3 protein, called by TCRdb with MiXCR from the 5' RACE reads. The sample has some 320,000 distinct CDR3 sequences, approximately 11% seen once. This CDR3 region has 13 residues. Trimming pared 8 bases from V and 4 bases from J, leaving 11 bases between. From germline, CDR1 is SGHTA and CDR2 FQGNSA. J is TRBJ2-2 and V is TRBV7-2, with D hard to call. This sequence originates from a man younger than 35 who received the YFV17D yellow fever vaccine. The starting material was CD4+ T cells sorted from PBMCs, obtained 45 days after the yellow fever booster vaccination. CDR3 residues: CASGPFGTGELFF. CDR3 coding DNA: TGTGCCAGCGGCCCTTTCGGCACCGGGGAGCTGTTTTTT.